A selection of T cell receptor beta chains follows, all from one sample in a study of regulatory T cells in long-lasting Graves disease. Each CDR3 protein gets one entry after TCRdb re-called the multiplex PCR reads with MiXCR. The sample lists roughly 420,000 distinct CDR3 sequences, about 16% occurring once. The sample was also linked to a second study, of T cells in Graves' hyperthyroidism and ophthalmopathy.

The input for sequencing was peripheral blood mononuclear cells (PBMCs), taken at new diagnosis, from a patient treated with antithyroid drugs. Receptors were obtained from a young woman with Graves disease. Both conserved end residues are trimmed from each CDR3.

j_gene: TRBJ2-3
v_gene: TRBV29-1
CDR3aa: SVGASGSTDTQY

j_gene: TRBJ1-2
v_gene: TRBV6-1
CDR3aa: ASTADRTLPFPYGYT

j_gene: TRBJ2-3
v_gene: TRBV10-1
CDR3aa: ASSESDEDTQY

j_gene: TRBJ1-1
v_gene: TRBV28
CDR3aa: ASSLRGGMNTEAF

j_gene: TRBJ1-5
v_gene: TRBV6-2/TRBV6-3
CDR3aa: ASSEASVWGNQPQH

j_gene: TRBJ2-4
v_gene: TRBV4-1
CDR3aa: ASSQEEGLALAKNIQY

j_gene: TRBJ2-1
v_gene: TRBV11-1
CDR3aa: ASSLVPSYNEQF

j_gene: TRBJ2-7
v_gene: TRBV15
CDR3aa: ATSRAIAGSYEQY

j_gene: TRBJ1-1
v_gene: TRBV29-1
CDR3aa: TGHALEAF

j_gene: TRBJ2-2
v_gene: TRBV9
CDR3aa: ASSAGDTGELF

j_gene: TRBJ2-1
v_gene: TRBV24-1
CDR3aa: ATSDLGQRQF

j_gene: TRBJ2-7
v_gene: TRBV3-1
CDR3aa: ASSQPRDLSYEQY

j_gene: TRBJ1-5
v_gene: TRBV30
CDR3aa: AWSGQVSNQPQH

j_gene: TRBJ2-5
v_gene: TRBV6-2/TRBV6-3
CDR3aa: ASSYGPKETQY

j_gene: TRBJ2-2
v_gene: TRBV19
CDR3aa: ASSSPPGRGNRGAGELF

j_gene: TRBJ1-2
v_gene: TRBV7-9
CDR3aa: ASTPLRDYT

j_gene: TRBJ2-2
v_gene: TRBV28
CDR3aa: ASSSTLDTSENTGELF

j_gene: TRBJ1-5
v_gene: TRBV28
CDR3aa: ASSRLRLKKGANQPQH

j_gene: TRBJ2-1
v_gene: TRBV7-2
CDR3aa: ASSLRVMDFGLNEQF

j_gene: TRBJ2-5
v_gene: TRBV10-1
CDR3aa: ASSPHAGAQETQY

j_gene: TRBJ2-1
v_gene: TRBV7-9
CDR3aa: ASRSRGGRRGYNEQF

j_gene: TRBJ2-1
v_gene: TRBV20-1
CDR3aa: SARDRDPGVQF

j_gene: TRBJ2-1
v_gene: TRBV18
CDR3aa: ASSPSVGLAGSNIYNEQF

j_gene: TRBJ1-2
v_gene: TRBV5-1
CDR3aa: ASSLFGREIDGYT

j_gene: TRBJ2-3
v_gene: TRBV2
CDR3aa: ASSRSSLAGGTDTQY

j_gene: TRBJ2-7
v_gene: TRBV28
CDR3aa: ASSTARDSNYEQY

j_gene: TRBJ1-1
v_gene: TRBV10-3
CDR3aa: AISAAGENTEAF

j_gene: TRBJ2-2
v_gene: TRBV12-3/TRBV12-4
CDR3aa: ASNVPGTGGTGELF

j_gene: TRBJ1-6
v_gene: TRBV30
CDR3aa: AWSDTGYNSPLH

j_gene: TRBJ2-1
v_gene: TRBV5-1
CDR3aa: ASSPDPGIYNEQF

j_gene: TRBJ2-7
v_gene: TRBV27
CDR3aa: ASSSATYEQY

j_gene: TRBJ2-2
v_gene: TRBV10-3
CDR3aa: AINKGGPTDTGELF

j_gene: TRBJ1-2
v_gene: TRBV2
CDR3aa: ASRLGQGLYYGYT

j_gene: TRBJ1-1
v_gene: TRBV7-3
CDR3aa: ASSDTANTEAF

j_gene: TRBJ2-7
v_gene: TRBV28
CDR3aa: ASRSGIIYEQY

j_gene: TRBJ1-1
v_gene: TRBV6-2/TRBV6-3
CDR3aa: ASSRTGNTEAF

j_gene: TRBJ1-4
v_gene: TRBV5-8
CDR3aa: ASSLGDRPATNEKLF

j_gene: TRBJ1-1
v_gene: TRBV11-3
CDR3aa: ASSKGQGAVNTEAF

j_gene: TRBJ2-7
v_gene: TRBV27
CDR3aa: ASSLSRGPTYEQY

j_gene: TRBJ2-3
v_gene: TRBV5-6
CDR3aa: ASSLFKDTQY

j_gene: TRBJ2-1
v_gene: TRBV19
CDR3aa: ASSTGLAGVGNEQF

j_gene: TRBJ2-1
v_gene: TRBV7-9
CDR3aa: ASSLGEGTVNEQF

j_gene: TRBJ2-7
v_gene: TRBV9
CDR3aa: ASSAEPPGQGAQYKQY

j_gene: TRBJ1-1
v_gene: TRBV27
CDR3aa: ASNRGLQANTEAF

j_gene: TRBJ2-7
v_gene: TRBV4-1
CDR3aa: ASSQGPSGSYEQY

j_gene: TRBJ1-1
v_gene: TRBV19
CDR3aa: ASSQPGRTGDVTEAF

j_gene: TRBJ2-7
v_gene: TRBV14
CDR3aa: ASSQRWDRIYEQY

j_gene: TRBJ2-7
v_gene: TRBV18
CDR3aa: ASSPRDTRTEGEQY

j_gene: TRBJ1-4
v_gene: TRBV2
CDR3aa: ASKGSLNEKLF

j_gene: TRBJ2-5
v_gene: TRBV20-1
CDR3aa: SMTSGSEETQY

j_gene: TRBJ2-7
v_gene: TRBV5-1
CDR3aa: ASSSRDTYEQY

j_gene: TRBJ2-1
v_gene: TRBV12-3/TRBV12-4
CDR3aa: ASSFGTGGVHEQF

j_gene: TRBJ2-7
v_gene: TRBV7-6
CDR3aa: ASSPGQGPYEQY

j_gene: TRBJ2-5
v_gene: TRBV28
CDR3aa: ASSLWEQGRETQY

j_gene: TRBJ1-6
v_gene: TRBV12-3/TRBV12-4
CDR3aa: ASSPQGWVNSPLH